The TCR beta chain under discussion was sequenced for a study of T-cell memory formation after mild COVID-19. Study context: In these data, TCR clusters were largely donor specific. Study-level points and caveats: Pre-infection memory already had some responding clones, implying cross-reactive memory joined. Confirmation of SARS-CoV-2 specificity was lacking for second-wave clones peaking day 37.

TCR alpha and TCR beta cDNA libraries carrying sample barcodes and UMIs were produced by 5'RACE using constant-segment primers. One entry per CDR3 protein, called by TCRdb with MiXCR from the 5' RACE reads. In the table there are hundreds of thousands of distinct CDR3 sequences, 25% of which are singletons. This clonotype came up a few times. The antigen remains unidentified. The CDR3 runs 14 residues. The germline CDR1 and CDR2 sequences are MNHEY and SVGAGI. The V and J ends lost 0 bases and 10 bases respectively, with 13 bases between them. The V call is TRBV6-5, the J call TRBJ2-1, with D possibly TRBD1 on 5 matching bases. The sequence derives from an adult woman who had mild COVID-19 (a few samples of this study predate the infection). Cell type and time point are not known. The sample comprised PBMCs or a T cell subset sorted from them (not recorded which). The CDR3 reads CASSYSKRQIEQFF. The CDR3 DNA is TGTGCCAGCAGTTACTCGAAACGACAGATCGAGCAGTTCTTC.